The present entry profiles one T cell receptor beta chain with its context. What was amplified from RNA transcripts were TCR beta CDR3 regions. Researchers ran a first-round RT-PCR on the TCR CDR3 using the HTBI primer set. TCRdb independently ran MiXCR on the multiplex PCR reads; one entry per CDR3 protein. This repertoire shows 390,000 or so distinct CDR3 sequences, under 15% found once; its top ten account for less than 15%. The data are from a study of T cells in Graves' hyperthyroidism and ophthalmopathy. CDR1 is MGHRA and CDR2 is YSYEKL in the germline V gene. The CDR3 covers 14 residues. Trimming stripped 0 bases from V and 1 base from J, with 7 bases between. Uncontrolled infection, other autoimmune disease, pregnancy or lactation disqualified patients from enrolment. Thyroid ultrasound, orbital computed tomography, clinical symptoms, and serum thyroxine and TRAb underpinned diagnoses.

The sequence was collected from a man in his late teens or twenties with Graves' ophthalmopathy. The chain carries TRBV4-1 and TRBJ2-7; D gene ambiguous. Sequencing input: blood. The chain's CDR3 is CASSQDDGSYEQYF. The CDR3 DNA follows: TGCGCCAGCAGCCAAGATGACGGATCCTACGAGCAGTACTTC.